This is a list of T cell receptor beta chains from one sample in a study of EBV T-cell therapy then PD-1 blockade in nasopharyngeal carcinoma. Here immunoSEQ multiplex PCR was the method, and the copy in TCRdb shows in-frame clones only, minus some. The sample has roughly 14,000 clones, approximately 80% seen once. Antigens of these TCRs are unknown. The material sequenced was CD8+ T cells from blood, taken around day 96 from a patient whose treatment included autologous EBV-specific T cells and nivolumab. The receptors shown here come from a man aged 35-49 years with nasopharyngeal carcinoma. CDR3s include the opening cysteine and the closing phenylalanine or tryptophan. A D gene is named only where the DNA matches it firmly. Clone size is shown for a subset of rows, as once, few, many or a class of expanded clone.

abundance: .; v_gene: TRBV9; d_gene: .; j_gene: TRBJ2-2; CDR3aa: CASSALTAPTGELFF; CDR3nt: TGTGCCAGCAGCGCTTTGACGGCCCCCACCGGGGAGCTGTTTTTT
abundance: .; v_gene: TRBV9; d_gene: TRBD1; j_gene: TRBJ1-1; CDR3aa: CASSAKTGRSTEAFF; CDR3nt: TGTGCCAGCAGCGCCAAGACAGGGAGGAGCACTGAAGCTTTCTTT
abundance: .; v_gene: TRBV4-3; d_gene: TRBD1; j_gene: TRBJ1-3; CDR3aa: CASSQDLPGTGGLFSGNTIYF; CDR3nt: TGCGCCAGCAGCCAAGACCTTCCCGGGACAGGGGGTCTATTTTCTGGAAACACCATATATTTT
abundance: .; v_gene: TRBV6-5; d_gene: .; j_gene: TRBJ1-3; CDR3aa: CASRTAWGSGNTIYF; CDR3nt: TGTGCCAGCAGGACGGCATGGGGTTCTGGAAACACCATATATTTT
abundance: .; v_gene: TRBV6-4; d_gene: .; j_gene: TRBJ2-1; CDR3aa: CASSSDMDGKGEKFF; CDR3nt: TGTGCCAGCAGTAGTGATATGGACGGGAAGGGTGAGAAGTTCTTC
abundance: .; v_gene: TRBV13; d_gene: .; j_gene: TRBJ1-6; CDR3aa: CASSLIGGSYNSPLHF; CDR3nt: TGTGCCAGCAGCTTAATCGGGGGTTCCTATAATTCACCCCTCCACTTT
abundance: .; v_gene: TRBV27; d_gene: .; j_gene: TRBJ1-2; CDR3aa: CASSFGQGIYGYTF; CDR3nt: TGTGCCAGCAGTTTTGGGCAGGGGATCTATGGCTACACCTTC
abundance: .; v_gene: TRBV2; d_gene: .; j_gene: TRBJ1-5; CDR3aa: CASSDLTRGSNQPQHF; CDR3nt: TGTGCCAGCAGTGATTTAACCCGGGGGAGCAATCAGCCCCAGCATTTT
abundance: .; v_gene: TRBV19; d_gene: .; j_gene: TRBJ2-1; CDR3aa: CASSMDRGEYNEQFF; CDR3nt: TGTGCCAGTAGTATGGATCGTGGGGAATACAATGAGCAGTTCTTC
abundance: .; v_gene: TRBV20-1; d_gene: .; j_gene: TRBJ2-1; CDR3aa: CSARNNEQFF; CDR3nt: TGCAGTGCTAGAAACAATGAGCAGTTCTTC
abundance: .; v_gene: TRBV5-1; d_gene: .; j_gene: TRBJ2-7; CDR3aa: CASSLRGEQYF; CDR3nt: TGCGCCAGCAGCTTAAGAGGGGAGCAGTACTTC
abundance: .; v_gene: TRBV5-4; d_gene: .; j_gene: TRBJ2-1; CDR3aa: CASSFPSGGTPLSSYNEQFF; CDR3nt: TGTGCCAGCAGCTTTCCCTCTGGAGGTACACCACTAAGCTCCTACAATGAGCAGTTCTTC
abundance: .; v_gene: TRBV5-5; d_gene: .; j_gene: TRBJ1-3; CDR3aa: CASSLGINGYSGNTIYF; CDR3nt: TGTGCCAGCAGCTTGGGAATAAACGGATACTCTGGAAACACCATATATTTT
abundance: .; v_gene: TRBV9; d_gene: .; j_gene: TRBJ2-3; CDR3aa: CASSPSLDGTDTQYF; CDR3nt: TGTGCCAGCAGCCCCTCACTAGATGGCACAGATACGCAGTATTTT
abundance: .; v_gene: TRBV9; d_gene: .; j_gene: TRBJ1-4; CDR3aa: CASSPRGAATNEKLFF; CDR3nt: TGTGCCAGCAGCCCCCGGGGCGCTGCAACTAATGAAAAACTGTTTTTT
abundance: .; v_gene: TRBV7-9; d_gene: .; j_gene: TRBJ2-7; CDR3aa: CASSLAGRAYEQYF; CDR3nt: TGTGCCAGCAGCTTAGCGGGGCGGGCCTACGAGCAGTACTTC
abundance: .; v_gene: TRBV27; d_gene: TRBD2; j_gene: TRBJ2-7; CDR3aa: CASMLRAGRAYEQYF; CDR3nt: TGTGCCAGCATGTTAAGGGCAGGGAGGGCGTACGAGCAGTACTTC
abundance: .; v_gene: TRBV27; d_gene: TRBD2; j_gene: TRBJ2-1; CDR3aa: CASSSAGTRTNEQFF; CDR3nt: TGTGCCAGCAGCTCAGCCGGGACTAGAACCAATGAGCAGTTCTTC
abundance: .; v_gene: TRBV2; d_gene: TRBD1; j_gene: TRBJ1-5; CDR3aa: CASRATGGYNQPQHF; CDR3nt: TGTGCCAGCAGAGCTACAGGGGGCTACAATCAGCCCCAGCATTTT
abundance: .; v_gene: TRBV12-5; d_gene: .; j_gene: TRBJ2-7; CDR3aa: CASGFPPGSPKQYF; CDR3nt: TGTGCTAGTGGTTTCCCCCCCGGGTCTCCCAAGCAGTACTTC
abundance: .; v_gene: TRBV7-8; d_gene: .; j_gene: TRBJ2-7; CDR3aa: CASSATRKGGLPYEQYF; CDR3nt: TGTGCCAGCAGCGCCACGAGAAAGGGGGGGCTTCCCTACGAGCAGTACTTC
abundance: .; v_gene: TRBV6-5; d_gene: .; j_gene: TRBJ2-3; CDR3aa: CASSYSGFTDTQYF; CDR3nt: TGTGCCAGCAGTTATTCGGGGTTCACAGATACGCAGTATTTT
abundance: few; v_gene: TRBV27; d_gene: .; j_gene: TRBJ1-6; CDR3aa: CASSSTGSNSPLHF; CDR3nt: TGTGCCAGCAGTTCTACAGGGTCGAATTCACCCCTCCACTTT
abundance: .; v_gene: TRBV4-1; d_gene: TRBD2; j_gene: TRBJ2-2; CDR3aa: CASQTSGGYTGELFF; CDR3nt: TGCGCCAGCCAAACTAGCGGGGGATACACCGGGGAGCTGTTTTTT
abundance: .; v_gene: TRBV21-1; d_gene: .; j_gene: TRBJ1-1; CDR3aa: CASSTQAPHTEAFF; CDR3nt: TGTGCCAGCAGCACTCAGGCACCCCACACTGAAGCTTTCTTT
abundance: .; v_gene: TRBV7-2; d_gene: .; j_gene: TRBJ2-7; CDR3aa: CASSFVAYEQYF; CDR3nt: TGTGCCAGCAGCTTCGTGGCCTACGAGCAGTACTTC
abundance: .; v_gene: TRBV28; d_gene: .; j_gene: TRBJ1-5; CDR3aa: CASSLGRQPQHF; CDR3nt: TGTGCCAGCAGTTTAGGCCGGCAGCCCCAGCATTTT
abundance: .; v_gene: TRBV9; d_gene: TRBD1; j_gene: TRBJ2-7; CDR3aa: CASGGGQGGSYEQYF; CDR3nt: TGTGCCAGCGGGGGGGGACAGGGAGGTTCCTACGAGCAGTACTTC
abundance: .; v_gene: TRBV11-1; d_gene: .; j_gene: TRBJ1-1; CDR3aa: CASSLGQTEAFF; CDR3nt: TGTGCCAGCAGCTTAGGCCAAACTGAAGCTTTCTTT
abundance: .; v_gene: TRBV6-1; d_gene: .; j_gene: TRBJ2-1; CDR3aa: CASSVYTGTEGNEQFF; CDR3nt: TGTGCCAGCAGTGTCTACACGGGGACTGAGGGCAATGAGCAGTTCTTC
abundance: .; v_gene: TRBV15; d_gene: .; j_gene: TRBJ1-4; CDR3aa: CATSRDLSAPSNEKLFF; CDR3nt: TGTGCCACCAGCAGAGATCTTAGCGCACCGAGTAATGAAAAACTGTTTTTT
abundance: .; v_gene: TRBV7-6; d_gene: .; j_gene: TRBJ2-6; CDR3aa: CASSLQFSRANVLTF; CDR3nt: TGTGCCAGCAGCTTACAGTTCTCTAGGGCCAACGTCCTGACTTTC
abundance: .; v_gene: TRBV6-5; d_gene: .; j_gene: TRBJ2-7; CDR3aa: CASSNTPLGVYEQYF; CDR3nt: TGTGCCAGCAGTAACACGCCTCTCGGGGTCTACGAGCAGTACTTC
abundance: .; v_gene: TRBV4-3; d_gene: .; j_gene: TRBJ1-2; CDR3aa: CASSQVPGSPAGYTF; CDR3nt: TGCGCCAGCAGCCAAGTACCGGGGAGCCCAGCTGGCTACACCTTC
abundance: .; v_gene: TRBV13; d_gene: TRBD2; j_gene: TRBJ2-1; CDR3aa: CASSSHTGPGGGNEQFF; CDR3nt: TGTGCCAGCAGCTCCCACACGGGTCCTGGGGGGGGGAATGAGCAGTTCTTC
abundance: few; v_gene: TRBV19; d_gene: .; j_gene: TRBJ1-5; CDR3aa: CASRNLMGRNQPQHF; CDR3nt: TGTGCCAGTAGAAATCTAATGGGTCGCAATCAGCCCCAGCATTTT
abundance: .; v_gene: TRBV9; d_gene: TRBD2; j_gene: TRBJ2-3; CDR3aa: CASSGFDQRGREDTQYF; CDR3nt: TGTGCCAGCAGCGGGTTTGATCAGCGGGGGCGGGAGGATACGCAGTATTTT
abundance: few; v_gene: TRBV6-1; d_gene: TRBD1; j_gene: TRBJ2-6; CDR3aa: CASSEGTGSGANVLTF; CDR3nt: TGTGCCAGCAGTGAAGGGACAGGGTCTGGGGCCAACGTCCTGACTTTC